The 4 T cell receptor beta chains in this list originate from one sample, sequenced in a study of blood T cell repertoires in COVID-19. Libraries were prepared by immunoSEQ multiplex PCR; TCRdb keeps only in-frame clonotypes and omits some of them. The table lists around 400,000 clones, roughly 87% of them singletons, with about 5% in the top ten. The sequenced sample was PBMCs or T cells enriched from blood (not recorded which). Receptors originate from a woman aged 45 to 65 who had recovered from COVID-19.

This clone was counted between two and nine times. This chain uses TRBV19 with TRBJ1-5; D may be TRBD1 (5 bases). CDR1 LNHDA and CDR2 SQIVND come from the germline V gene (reference sequence). The V and J ends lost 8 bases and 3 bases respectively, with 11 bases between them. The CDR3 is made up of 13 amino acids. The DNA for the CDR3 is TGTGCCAGTGGGGCAGATGCCAATCAGCCCCAGCATTTT. Translated, it gives CASGADANQPQHF.

This clone was seen just once. The chain has TRBV28 and TRBJ2-5, with D perhaps TRBD2 (6 bases). The V gene lost 7 bases and the J gene lost 0 bases, with 9 bases spanning the gap. Germline CDR1 reads MDHEN; CDR2 reads SYDVKM. The CDR3 is 13 amino acids. The DNA of the CDR3 is TGTGCCAGCACCGGAGGGTACCAAGAGACCCAGTACTTC. Protein product: CASTGGYQETQYF.

The chain joins TRBV4-3 to TRBJ1-3; maybe TRBD1 (6 bases). CDR1 is LGHNA and CDR2 is YSLEER in the germline V gene. This CDR3 region has 15 residues. Trimming cost V 0 bases and J 6 bases, with 12 bases left between them. As DNA, the CDR3 is TGCGCCAGCAGCCAAGAGAGGACAGTCGAAAACACCATATATTTT. Its translation is CASSQERTVENTIYF.

V and J are TRBV11-2 and TRBJ2-1, with 14 nucleotides matching TRBD2. Germline V CDR1 and CDR2: SGHAT, FQNNGV. The CDR3 sequence is 16 residues long. Germline trimming cut 1 base from V and 8 bases from J; bases unmatched to any gene: 4. CDR3 sequence reads: CASSLGGLAGVHEQFF. The DNA for the CDR3 is TGTGCCAGCAGCTTAGGGGGACTAGCGGGAGTCCATGAGCAGTTCTTC.